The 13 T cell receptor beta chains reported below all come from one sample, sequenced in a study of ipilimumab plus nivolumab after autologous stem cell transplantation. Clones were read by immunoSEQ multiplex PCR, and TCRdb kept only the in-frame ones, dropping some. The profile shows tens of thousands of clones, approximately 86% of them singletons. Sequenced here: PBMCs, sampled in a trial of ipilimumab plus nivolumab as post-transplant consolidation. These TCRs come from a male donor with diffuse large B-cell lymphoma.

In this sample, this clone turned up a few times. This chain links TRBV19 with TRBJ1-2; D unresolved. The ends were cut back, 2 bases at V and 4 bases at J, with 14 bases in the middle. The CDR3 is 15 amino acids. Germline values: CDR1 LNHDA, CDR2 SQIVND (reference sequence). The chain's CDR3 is CASSITGGRAYGYTF. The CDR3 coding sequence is TGTGCCAGTAGTATAACCGGCGGACGGGCCTATGGCTACACCTTC.

The CDR3 spells CASSGRGSGSTNEKLFF. In DNA form, the CDR3 reads TGTGCCAGCAGTGGAAGGGGAAGTGGGTCCACGAATGAAAAACTGTTTTTT. This chain uses TRBV6-1 with TRBJ1-4, with D maybe TRBD1 (5 bases). Germline V gives CDR1 MNHNS, CDR2 SASEGT. The V end was cut by 4 bases, the J end by 5 bases, with 20 bases between. The CDR3 totals 17 residues.

The CDR3 here is CASSLGGAQETQYF. CDR3 DNA: TGCGCCAGCAGCTTGGGTGGGGCGCAAGAGACCCAGTACTTC. The chain recombines TRBV5-1 with TRBJ2-5; TRBD1 might be the D (5 bases). The CDR3 is made up of 14 amino acids. The V gene lost 0 bases and the J gene lost 2 bases, with 8 bases spanning the gap. Germline values: CDR1 SGHRS, CDR2 YFSETQ. Combining the CDR3 with reference TRBV5-1 and TRBJ2-5 gives the whole variable domain KAGVTQTPRYLIKTRGQQVTLSCSPISGHRSVSWYQQTPGQGLQFLFEYFSETQRNKGNFPGRFSGRQFSNSRSEMNVSTLELGDSALYLCASSLGGAQETQYFGPGTRLLVL.

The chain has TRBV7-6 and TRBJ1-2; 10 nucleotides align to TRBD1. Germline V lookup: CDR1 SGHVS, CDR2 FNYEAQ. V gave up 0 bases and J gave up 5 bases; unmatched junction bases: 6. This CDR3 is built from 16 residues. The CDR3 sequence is CASSLAGQGSVYGYTF. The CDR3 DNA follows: TGTGCCAGCAGCTTAGCGGGACAGGGGTCCGTTTATGGCTACACCTTC.

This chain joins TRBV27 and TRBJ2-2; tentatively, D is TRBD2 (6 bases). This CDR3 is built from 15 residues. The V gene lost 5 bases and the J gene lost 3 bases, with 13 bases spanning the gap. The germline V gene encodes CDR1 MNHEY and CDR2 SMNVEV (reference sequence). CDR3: CASSPLAGHTGELFF. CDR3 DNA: TGTGCCAGCAGTCCCCTCGCGGGACACACCGGGGAGCTGTTTTTT.

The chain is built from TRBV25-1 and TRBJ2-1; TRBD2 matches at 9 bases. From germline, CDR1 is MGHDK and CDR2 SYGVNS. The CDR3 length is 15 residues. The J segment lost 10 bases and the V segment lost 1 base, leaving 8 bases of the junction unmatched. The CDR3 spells CASSESVAGAWEQFF. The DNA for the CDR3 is TGTGCCAGCAGTGAATCGGTAGCGGGGGCATGGGAGCAGTTCTTC. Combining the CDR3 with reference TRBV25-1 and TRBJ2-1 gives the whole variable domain EADIYQTPRYLVIGTGKKITLECSQTMGHDKMYWYQQDPGMELHLIHYSYGVNSTEKGDLSSESTVSRIRTEHFPLTLESARPSHTSQYLCASSESVAGAWEQFFGPGTRLTVL.

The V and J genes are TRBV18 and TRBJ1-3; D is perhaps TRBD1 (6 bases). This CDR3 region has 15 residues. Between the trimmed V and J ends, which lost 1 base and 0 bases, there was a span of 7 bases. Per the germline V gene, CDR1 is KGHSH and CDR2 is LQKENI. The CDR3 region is CASSPLRGSGNTIYF. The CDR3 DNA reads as TGTGCCAGCTCACCACTCAGGGGCTCTGGAAACACCATATATTTT.

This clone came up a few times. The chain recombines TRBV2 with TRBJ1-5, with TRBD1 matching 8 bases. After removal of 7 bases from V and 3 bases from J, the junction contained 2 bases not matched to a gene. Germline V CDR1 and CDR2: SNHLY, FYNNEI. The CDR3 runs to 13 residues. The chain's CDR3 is CASKGQVNQPQHF. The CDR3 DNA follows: TGTGCCAGCAAGGGACAGGTCAATCAGCCCCAGCATTTT.

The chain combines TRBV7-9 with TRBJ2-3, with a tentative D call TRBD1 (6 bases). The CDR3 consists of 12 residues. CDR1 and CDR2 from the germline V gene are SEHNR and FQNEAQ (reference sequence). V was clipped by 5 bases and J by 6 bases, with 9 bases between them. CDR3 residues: CASSPGVDTQYF. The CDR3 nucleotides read TGTGCCAGCAGCCCAGGGGTGGATACGCAGTATTTT. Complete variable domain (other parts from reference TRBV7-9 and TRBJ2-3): DTGVSQNPRHKITKRGQNVTFRCDPISEHNRLYWYRQTLGQGPEFLTYFQNEAQLEKSRLLSDRFSAERPKGSFSTLEIQRTEQGDSAMYLCASSPGVDTQYFGPGTRLTVL.

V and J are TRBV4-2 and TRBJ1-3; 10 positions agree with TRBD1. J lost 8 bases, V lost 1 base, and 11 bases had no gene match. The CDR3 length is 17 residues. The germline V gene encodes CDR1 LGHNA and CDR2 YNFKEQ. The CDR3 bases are TGTGCCAGCAGCCAAGGTCACCCGGGACAGGGGATAGACACCATATATTTT. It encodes CASSQGHPGQGIDTIYF.

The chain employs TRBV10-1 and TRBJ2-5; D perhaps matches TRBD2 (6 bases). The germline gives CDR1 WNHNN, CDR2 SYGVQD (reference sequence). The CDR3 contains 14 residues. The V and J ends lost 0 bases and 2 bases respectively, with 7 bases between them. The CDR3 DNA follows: TGCGCCAGCAGTGAGTCAGCGGGTCAAGAGACCCAGTACTTC. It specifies CASSESAGQETQYF.

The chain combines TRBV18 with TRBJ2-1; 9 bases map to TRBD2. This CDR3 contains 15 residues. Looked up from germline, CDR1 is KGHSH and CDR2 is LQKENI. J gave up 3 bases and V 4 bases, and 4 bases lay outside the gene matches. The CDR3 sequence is CASSRLAGSYNEQFF. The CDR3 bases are TGTGCCAGCTCACGGCTAGCGGGGAGCTACAATGAGCAGTTCTTC.

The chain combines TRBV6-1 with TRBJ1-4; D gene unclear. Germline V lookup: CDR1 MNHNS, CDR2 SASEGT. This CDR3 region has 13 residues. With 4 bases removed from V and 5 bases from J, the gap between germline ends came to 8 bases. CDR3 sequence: CASSGGLNEKLFF. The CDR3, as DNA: TGTGCCAGCAGTGGAGGCCTAAATGAAAAACTGTTTTTT.